These T cell receptor beta chains were read from a single sample in a study of kidney transplant recipient with SARS-CoV-2 infection. Via MiXCR, TCRdb re-called the reads, giving one row per CDR3 protein. The data contain fewer than 250,000 distinct CDR3 sequences, 25% to 35% of them seen just once; the ten biggest clones take up around 6.8%. This specimen consisted of a blood sample, obtained at baseline and on day 111 from a kidney transplant recipient. Receptor source: a male patient in his thirties who had COVID-19 and was a kidney transplant recipient. Some T cells may possibly be graft donor cells. The CDR3 runs from the conserved cysteine through the conserved F or W. The D gene is left open where the match is weak. Not all rows give a size; the values are once, few, many and, for expanded clones, a class.

J | size | D | V | DNA | CDR3
TRBJ2-7 | . | TRBD1 | TRBV29-1 | TGCAGCGCCGGACAGGGGACCTACGAGCAGTACTTC | CSAGQGTYEQYF
TRBJ2-7 | many | TRBD2 | TRBV2 | TGTGCCAGCAGGGGGACTAGGTTAAGCTACGAGCAGTACTTC | CASRGTRLSYEQYF
TRBJ2-6 | many | . | TRBV6-4 | TGTGCCAGCAGTCGTGACTTGCTCACACGACAAAGTCGGGCCAACGTCCTGACTTTC | CASSRDLLTRQSRANVLTF
TRBJ2-5 | many | . | TRBV7-9 | TGTGCCAGCAGTCACGGGCAGCAGAGAGAGACCCAGTACTTC | CASSHGQQRETQYF
TRBJ1-2 | many | . | TRBV7-6 | TGTGCCAGCAGCTCGTGTCGTGAATCTCGAAAGACCTATGGCTACACCTTC | CASSSCRESRKTYGYTF
TRBJ2-1 | many | TRBD2 | TRBV7-2 | TGTGCCAGCAGCCGTTGGGGGGTAGCGGGAGAACTTCATGAGCAGTTCTTC | CASSRWGVAGELHEQFF
TRBJ2-7 | many | . | TRBV12-2 | TGTGCAAGTCGCTTAGGAGGGGGCGGAATACTAGCGGGAGTACCCTACGAGCAGTACTTC | CASRLGGGGILAGVPYEQYF
TRBJ1-2 | . | TRBD1 | TRBV19 | TGTGCCAGTCTAGACAGGGGACAATATGGCTACACCTTC | CASLDRGQYGYTF
TRBJ1-6 | many | . | TRBV6-5 | TGTGCCAGCAGAGAGGGCCTGCGCGGCTCACCCCTCCACTTT | CASREGLRGSPLHF
TRBJ1-2 | many | . | TRBV7-5 | . | CISVPELQHEVGKTYGYTF
TRBJ2-7 | many | TRBD1 | TRBV19 | TGTGCCAGTAGTCTTGGACAGGGGTTGGGCTACGAGCAGTACTTC | CASSLGQGLGYEQYF
TRBJ2-7 | many | . | TRBV11-2 | TGTGCCAGCAGCTGGACGGAGACCTACGAGCAGTACTTC | CASSWTETYEQYF
TRBJ1-2 | many | . | TRBV3-1 | TGTGCCAGCAGCCCGATGCGCACCCTTCGAAAGACCTATGGCTACACCTTC | CASSPMRTLRKTYGYTF
TRBJ1-6 | many | . | TRBV20-1 | TGCAGTGCTAGAGCCGGCAGCTTTAATTCACCCCTCCACTTT | CSARAGSFNSPLHF
TRBJ1-2 | many | TRBD1 | TRBV18 | TGTGCCAGCTCACCGCGCTTCGGACAGGGGCCCGATGGCTACACCTTC | CASSPRFGQGPDGYTF
TRBJ2-1 | few | TRBD2 | TRBV4-1 | TGCGCCAGCAGCCAAGAGGGGAAGCGGGGTTACAATGAGCAGTTCTTC | CASSQEGKRGYNEQFF
TRBJ2-4 | few | TRBD1 | TRBV5-4 | TGTGCCAGCAGCCCAACCGGGACAGCTGAAAACATTCAGTACTTC | CASSPTGTAENIQYF
TRBJ2-7 | many | . | TRBV10-2 | TGCGCCACCCGGGCGTCCTACGAGCAGTACTTC | CATRASYEQYF
TRBJ2-6 | . | . | TRBV8-2 | TGTGGCACAAGTACTAGGATAACACAAAGTCGGGCCAACGACCTGACTTTC | CGTSTRITQSRANDLTF
TRBJ2-3 | many | . | TRBV9 | TGTGCCAGCAGCGTAGGATCGGGACTCCGGACGCAGTATTTT | CASSVGSGLRTQYF
TRBJ1-2 | many | . | TRBV5-6 | TGTGCCAGCAGAAAGAACAATAGTCGAAAGACCTATGGCTACACCTTC | CASRKNNSRKTYGYTF
TRBJ2-5 | many | TRBD1 | TRBV27 | TGTGCCAGCAGTTACCAGGGGGCGGGGGAGACCCAGTACTTC | CASSYQGAGETQYF
TRBJ2-2 | many | . | TRBV7-9 | TGTGCCAGCAGCTTAGCCGGACGGACCGGGGAGCTGTTTTTT | CASSLAGRTGELFF
TRBJ1-2 | . | . | TRBV5-6 | TGTGCCAGCAGATCGGACAATAGTCGAAAGACCTATGGCTACACCTTC | CASRSDNSRKTYGYTF
TRBJ2-7 | many | . | TRBV19 | TGTGCCAGTAGTATCGGAACAGGAAGAGGCGAGCAGTACTTC | CASSIGTGRGEQYF
TRBJ1-2 | many | . | TRBV5-1 | TGCGCCAGCTCAGTCAAATCGGTTCGAAAGACCTATGGCTACACCTTC | CASSVKSVRKTYGYTF
TRBJ1-2 | many | . | TRBV5-8 | TGTGCCAGCTCACCAAGTCATCCACGAAAGACCTATGGCTACACCTTC | CASSPSHPRKTYGYTF
TRBJ2-3 | many | . | TRBV28 | TGTGCCAGCAGTCATCCCCGGGTAGATACGCAGTATTTT | CASSHPRVDTQYF
TRBJ2-5 | few | . | TRBV3-1 | TGTGCCAGCAGCGCGGTTTCTCCCATTTCTTTCTCTGAGACCCAGTACTTC | CASSAVSPISFSETQYF
TRBJ2-1 | . | TRBD2 | TRBV5-4 | TGTGCCAACTCGCTACTAGCGGGAGGGCCAAGATACAATGAGCAGTTCTTC | CANSLLAGGPRYNEQFF
TRBJ2-6 | . | TRBD2 | TRBV20-1 | TGCAGTGCTAGAGAACGGGAGGGGGGCTCTGGGGCCAACGTCCTGACTTTC | CSAREREGGSGANVLTF
TRBJ1-2 | many | . | TRBV23-1 | TGCGCCAGCAGTAGGCTCTCGCTACGCAGAAAGACCTATGGCTACACCTTC | CASSRLSLRRKTYGYTF
TRBJ2-3 | few | . | TRBV10-2 | TGCGCCAGCAGGGATCTCGTGGACTTACGCACAGATACGCAGTATTTT | CASRDLVDLRTDTQYF
TRBJ1-4 | many | . | TRBV20-1 | TGCAGTGCTAGAGAACCATCGGGGGGTAAAGAAAAACTGTTTTTT | CSAREPSGGKEKLFF
TRBJ2-2 | many | . | TRBV6-1 | TGTGCCAGCAGTGAAGCGCTAGGTGTGGGATCCGGGGAGCTGTTTTTT | CASSEALGVGSGELFF
TRBJ2-3 | few | TRBD2 | TRBV9 | TGTGCCAGCAGCGTAGTAGCTCTGGCGGGAGTGGGGGATACGCAGTATTTT | CASSVVALAGVGDTQYF
TRBJ2-4 | many | . | TRBV12-3/TRBV12-4 | TGTGCCAGCAGCCGGGGGGCGGCAAACATTCAGTACTTC | CASSRGAANIQYF
TRBJ1-2 | many | . | TRBV6-6 | TGTGCCAGCAGTGAAATCTCAGGTGGGAGAAAGACCTATGGCTACACCTTC | CASSEISGGRKTYGYTF
TRBJ1-2 | many | TRBD1 | TRBV27 | TGTGCCAGCAGTTCCTTACCCGGACAGGGAAATGGCTACACCTTC | CASSSLPGQGNGYTF
TRBJ1-2 | few | . | TRBV5-4 | TGTGCCAGCAGTGCCCCCGTACCAGGAAAGACCTATGGCTACACCTTC | CASSAPVPGKTYGYTF
TRBJ2-5 | many | TRBD2 | TRBV4-2 | TGTGCCAGCAGCCTTTCTAGCGGGAGGGCCCAAGAGACCCAGTACTTC | CASSLSSGRAQETQYF
TRBJ2-5 | many | . | TRBV19 | TGTGCCAGTAGTATAGTCGCGTCGCGGGAGACCCAGTACTTC | CASSIVASRETQYF
TRBJ1-1 | many | TRBD1 | TRBV19 | TGTGCCAGTAGTACCTGGACAGGTCGGGGTTATGAAGCTTTCTTT | CASSTWTGRGYEAFF
TRBJ2-2 | many | TRBD2 | TRBV7-3 | TGTGCCAGCGCCCCGCAGGGACTAGGGAACACCGGGGAGCTGTTTTTT | CASAPQGLGNTGELFF
TRBJ2-1 | many | TRBD2 | TRBV6-6 | TGTGCCAGCGGGTCGACTAGCGAGGGGGAGCAGTTCTTC | CASGSTSEGEQFF
TRBJ2-3 | many | TRBD1 | TRBV20-1 | TGCAGTGCTAGAGGCCCCCGGGACAGGGGGACCAGCACAGATACGCAGTATTTT | CSARGPRDRGTSTDTQYF
TRBJ1-2 | many | . | TRBV5-8 | TGTGCCAGCGCGAGGGATCATCCACGAAAGACCTATGGCTACACCTTC | CASARDHPRKTYGYTF
TRBJ1-6 | many | TRBD1 | TRBV19 | TGTGCCAGTAGTGTGGGACAGTACAATTCACCCCTCCACTTT | CASSVGQYNSPLHF
TRBJ2-1 | . | TRBD1 | TRBV11-3 | TGTGCCAGCAGCTCCAGGACAGGGTGGAATGAGCAGTTCTTC | CASSSRTGWNEQFF
TRBJ1-5 | many | TRBD1 | TRBV28 | TGTGCCAGCAGCCGACAGGGGGAACATATAGTTCAGGGCAATCAGCCCCAGCATTTT | CASSRQGEHIVQGNQPQHF